The 20 T cell receptor beta chains listed next were all sequenced from one sample in a study of human T cells and chemical hapten exposure. TCRdb re-called the RACE reads with MiXCR, one entry per CDR3 protein. The sample consists of 110,000 to 150,000 distinct CDR3 sequences, about an eighth of them appearing once. Time point of the sample: patch test 2, 6 weeks after DPC sensitization. Treatment here: therapeutic diphenylcyclopropenone sensitization with weekly scalp DPC. The sample here was whole blood, taken in connection with sensitization to the hapten diphenylcyclopropenone (DPC). Receptor source: a woman aged 50 to 65 with alopecia areata. Some clones in this sample may be carry-over from other donors' samples.

This clonotype has just a few counts. The chain joins TRBV7-3 to TRBJ2-2; TRBD1 aligns across 7 bases. J gave up 6 bases and V 5 bases, and 9 bases lay outside the gene matches. Per the germline V gene, CDR1 is SGHTA and CDR2 is FQGTGA. The CDR3 totals 15 residues. CDR3 sequence reads: CASSQATGLAGELFF. The CDR3 DNA reads TGTGCCAGCAGCCAGGCGACAGGGCTTGCCGGGGAGCTGTTTTTT.

This clonotype was observed many times. The rearrangement links TRBV18 to TRBJ2-7; 10 positions agree with TRBD1. With 3 bases clipped from V and 1 base from J, the junction kept 3 bases outside the gene matches. The length of the CDR3 is 15 residues. Germline CDR1 and CDR2: KGHSH and LQKENI. The CDR3 here is CASSPPGQGSYEQYF. CDR3 bases: TGTGCCAGCTCACCGCCGGGACAGGGGTCCTACGAGCAGTACTTC.

The V gene is TRBV29-1, the J gene TRBJ1-3; D gene uncertain. Trimming cost V 8 bases and J 3 bases, with 8 bases left between them. This CDR3 is 11 amino acids long. CDR1 and CDR2 (germline): SQVTM, ANQGSEA. CDR3 DNA sequence: TGCAGCTCCCTCTTTGGAAACACCATATATTTT. This translates into CSSLFGNTIYF.

A few counts support this clonotype. CDR3 bases: TGTGCCAGCAGCACACCCGAACGGAGAGAGTTCTTC. It specifies CASSTPERREFF. The chain carries TRBV28 and TRBJ2-1; no firm D call. The CDR3 consists of 12 residues. Looked up from germline, CDR1 is MDHEN and CDR2 is SYDVKM. V was shortened by 6 bases and J by 14 bases, with 17 bases between the two germline ends.

About this clonotype: An end of the junction differs from the germline gene, which may be a read error. The chain uses TRBV7-2 and TRBJ2-2; 7 bases are a match to TRBD1. The CDR3 sequence is 14 residues long. Germline CDR1 SGHTA, CDR2 FQGNSA. The CDR3 sequence: CACSLDRASGELFF. The CDR3 region has the DNA TGTGCCTGCAGCTTAGACAGGGCATCCGGGGAGCTGTTTTTT.

At least ten counts were recorded for this clonotype. The rearrangement uses TRBV29-1 and TRBJ2-1; TRBD2 matches at 7 bases. J gave up 2 bases and V 1 base, and 8 bases lay outside the gene matches. The germline V gene has CDR1 SQVTM and CDR2 ANQGSEA. The CDR3 contains 16 residues. The CDR3 reads CSVEGFLAETYNEQFF. CDR3 coding DNA: TGCAGCGTTGAAGGTTTTCTAGCGGAAACCTACAATGAGCAGTTCTTC.

This clonotype was observed at least ten times. CDR3 sequence: CASSPGELNTGELFF. The CDR3 DNA follows: TGTGCCAGCAGCCCGGGAGAGCTGAACACCGGGGAGCTGTTTTTT. The chain employs TRBV11-3 and TRBJ2-2; D may be TRBD2 (6 bases). Trimming cost V 5 bases and J 1 base, with 11 bases left between them. Germline CDR1 reads SGHNT; CDR2 reads YENEEA. This CDR3 contains 15 residues.

This clonotype was detected ten times or more. The V and J genes are TRBV11-2 and TRBJ2-1, with TRBD2 identical over 16 bases. CDR1 and CDR2 (germline): SGHAT, FQNNGV. The CDR3 length is 19 residues. After removal of 3 bases from V and 9 bases from J, the junction contained 14 bases not matched to a gene. The CDR3 protein is CASSFASTGTSGRAFEQFF. CDR3 coding DNA: TGTGCCAGCAGCTTCGCATCTACCGGGACTAGCGGGAGGGCCTTTGAGCAGTTCTTC.

This clonotype turned up a few times. The rearrangement joins TRBV20-1 to TRBJ2-1; 7 bases agree with TRBD2. Unmatched junction bases numbered 7, after V lost 6 bases and J lost 2 bases. Germline V gene sequence: CDR1 DFQATT, CDR2 SNEGSKA (reference sequence). This CDR3 region has 14 residues. The CDR3 sequence is CSAGGRDPYNEQFF. The CDR3 coding sequence is TGCAGTGCAGGAGGGAGGGACCCCTACAATGAGCAGTTCTTC.

In this sample, this clonotype turned up many times. V usage is TRBV20-1 and J usage is TRBJ1-5; no reliable D call. Germline V lookup: CDR1 DFQATT, CDR2 SNEGSKA (reference sequence). This CDR3 has 12 residues. The V end lost 6 bases, the J end lost 4 bases, and 10 bases lay between the germline ends. The CDR3 nucleotides are TGCAGTGCCACGTCGGGGAATCAGCCCCAGCATTTT. This gives the protein CSATSGNQPQHF.

This clonotype was seen at least ten times. The chain joins TRBV5-1 to TRBJ2-7; possible D gene TRBD1, 7 bases. This CDR3 has 16 amino acids. Looked up from germline, CDR1 is SGHRS and CDR2 is YFSETQ. Trimming left V 4 bases short and J 1 base short, with 18 bases between. For the CDR3, the DNA is TGCGCCAGCAGCATATCAGGGGGGACTGGGTCCTACGAGCAGTACTTC. This gives the protein CASSISGGTGSYEQYF.

This clonotype was found many times. The V and J genes are TRBV4-1 and TRBJ2-3; D is ambiguous. Germline V gene data show CDR1 as MGHRA and CDR2 as YSYEKL. Trimming pared 2 bases from V and 0 bases from J, leaving 12 bases between. This CDR3 has 16 residues. As DNA, the CDR3 is TGCGCCAGCAGCCAAATTAATATCCTAAGCACAGATACGCAGTATTTT. Translation: CASSQINILSTDTQYF.

The chain links TRBV7-9 to TRBJ2-4, with D unresolved. V was cut by 1 base and J by 0 bases, with 4 bases left in between. This CDR3 is built from 14 residues. CDR1 is SEHNR, CDR2 FQNEAQ, per germline (reference sequence). CDR3 region: CASSLETAKNIQYF. The CDR3, as DNA: TGTGCCAGCAGCTTAGAGACAGCCAAAAACATTCAGTACTTC.

The sample holds a few counts of this clonotype. J is TRBJ2-5 and V is TRBV5-1; 9 positions match TRBD2. The CDR3 has 20 amino acids. Germline CDR1 and CDR2: SGHRS and YFSETQ. V lost 3 bases and J lost 2; bases outside the gene matches: 20. The chain's CDR3 is CASSSLAGSSGKLVQETQYF. Here the CDR3 DNA reads TGCGCCAGCAGCTCGCTGGCAGGGTCTAGCGGGAAATTGGTACAAGAGACCCAGTACTTC.

This clonotype has a handful of counts. This rearrangement joins TRBV10-3 to TRBJ2-3; possibly TRBD2 for D (5 bases). The CDR3 has 13 residues. The germline CDR1 and CDR2 sequences are ENHRY and SYGVKD. The V gene lost 10 bases and the J gene lost 2 bases, with 13 bases spanning the gap. CDR3 residues: CATSDSSTDTQYF. CDR3 coding DNA: TGTGCCACGTCGGACTCGTCCACAGATACGCAGTATTTT.

V is TRBV2 and J is TRBJ2-7; unclear D gene. CDR3 length equals 12 residues. CDR1 and CDR2 (germline): SNHLY, FYNNEI. The ends were cut back, 7 bases at V and 0 bases at J, with 7 bases in the middle. The CDR3 reads CASTWTSYEQYF. The CDR3 DNA reads as TGTGCCAGCACATGGACCTCCTACGAGCAGTACTTC.

This clonotype appeared many times. The CDR3 here is CASSNQAGGNTGELFF. Here the CDR3 DNA reads TGTGCCAGCAGCAACCAGGCGGGAGGGAATACCGGGGAGCTGTTTTTT. V and J are TRBV6-5 and TRBJ2-2, with 9 bases matching TRBD2. Looked up from germline, CDR1 is MNHEY and CDR2 is SVGAGI. The CDR3 spans 16 residues. The V segment lost 6 bases and the J segment 5 bases; nucleotides outside the gene matches: 10.

The V and J genes are TRBV7-3 and TRBJ2-7; 9 nucleotides match TRBD1. The CDR3 is 15 amino acids. Per the germline V gene, CDR1 is SGHTA and CDR2 is FQGTGA. V lost 0 bases and J lost 2; bases outside the gene matches: 2. Here the CDR3 DNA reads TGTGCCAGCAGCTTAACGGGACAGGGCCCCTACGAGCAGTACTTC. It codes for CASSLTGQGPYEQYF.

Comments on this clonotype: Possible read error: a much larger clone is one base away. The rearrangement links TRBV11-3 to TRBJ2-1; D gene ambiguous. CDR1 and CDR2 (germline): SGHNT, YENEEA. The CDR3 contains 12 residues. CDR3 nucleotide sequence: TGTCCCAGCAGCCGACGGTCCAATGAGCAGTTCTTC. Translated: CPSSRRSNEQFF. The variable domain in full, with the rest retrieved from reference TRBV11-3 and TRBJ2-1, is EAGVVQSPRYKIIEKKQPVAFWCNPISGHNTLYWYLQNLGQGPELLIRYENEEAVDDSQLPKDRFSAERLKGVDSTLKIQPAELGDSAVYLCPSSRRSNEQFFGPGTRLTVL.

V gene TRBV5-6 combines with J gene TRBJ2-7, with a weak D call TRBD1 (7 bases). The CDR3 is made up of 16 amino acids. Germline CDR1 and CDR2: SGHDT and YYEEEE. V was clipped by 0 bases and J by 1 base, with 14 bases between them. The chain's CDR3 is CASSLVTAGGSYEQYF. Written as DNA, the CDR3 is TGTGCCAGCAGCTTGGTAACGGCAGGGGGGTCCTACGAGCAGTACTTC.